This T cell receptor beta chain was retrieved from a study of long-term antiretroviral therapy in people with HIV. Study-level results: Diversity increased after ART yet remained lower than in transplant donor controls.

CDR1 and CDR2 (germline): SGHTA, FQGNSA. This CDR3 contains 15 residues. Germline trimming cut 1 base from V and 1 base from J; bases unmatched to any gene: 4. An immunoSEQ assay, version v3.0, was performed at survey level. The data were produced by immunoSEQ multiplex PCR, yet TCRdb's version contains in-frame clones alone and is incomplete. Of some 23,000 clones in the sample, around 79% are singletons; the top ten hold 5%. In its sample, this clone was seen a few times. Its specificity is unknown. The sample holds other DNA sequences that translate to the same CDR3. Sequenced material: unsorted PBMCs, taken 0.3 years after starting antiretroviral therapy. The chain carries TRBV7-2 and TRBJ2-7, with TRBD1 matching over 7 bases. This clonotype originated in a man in his fifties with HIV. CDR3 sequence reads: CASSLGGTVSYEQYF. Here the CDR3 DNA reads TGTGCCAGCAGCTTAGGGGGGACAGTTTCCTACGAGCAGTACTTC.